This T cell receptor (beta chain) was sequenced for a study of read filtering for tumor transcriptome and immune sequencing (dated by TCRdb to 2020 to 2022). Study-level background: Of the patients in the cohort, under 20 were male and over twelve were female, and their mean age was 65.9 years, with a range of roughly 47 to 80. By revised international staging, eight or nine patients were R-ISS I, roughly 17 were R-ISS II and about 7 were R-ISS III. After DNase treatment, whole-transcriptome libraries were prepared using the TruSeq RNA Access Library Prep Kit. TCR-region mapped reads per sample ranged from about 3.5 to 11 million with IR-seq versus only about 75 to 1273 with RNA-seq. TCR repertoires obtained by targeted immune repertoire sequencing and by bulk whole-transcriptome sequencing performed on the same bone marrow samples were compared. One main goal was a read-filtering strategy for immune repertoire data, in particular deciding whether clonotypes backed by only one read should be removed.

General study outcomes and caveats: Removing single-read clonotypes increased the correlation between IR-seq and RNA-seq shared clonotype proportions. IR-seq captured clonotypes at much higher depth and more reliably than RNA-seq, and smaller IR-seq throughput sufficed to identify most shared clonotypes. Single-read clonotypes made up 80% to 85% of clonotypes but only approximately 4% of total reads in IR-seq, compared with approximately 70% of clonotypes and 44.6% of reads in RNA-seq. The sorted CD138-negative fraction was composed of a mixed bone marrow immune population rather than of purified T cells.

Starting from 400 to 450 ng RNA, TCR libraries were constructed with the Immunoverse kit using molecular barcoded adaptors that cover the alpha/delta and beta/gamma chains. TCR library preparation was performed with the same RNA that was used for transcriptome sequencing. Sequencing of TCR libraries was carried out on an Illumina HiSeq 4000 with 2 x 150 cycles. In the source study's methods: Using MiXCR, which included quality filtering and error correction, TCR reads were aligned to human V, D, J and C references and then assembled into CDR3 clonotypes. The tcR package in R was used for analysis of clonotype counts and gene usage diversity. For inspection of raw mapping reads, RNA-seq reads were mapped by STAR aligner version 2.5.3a onto GRCh37 of the human genome. To test the effect of sequencing depth on detected clonotypes, IR-seq fastq files were randomly downsampled using Seqtk 1.3. The raw public reads went through TCRdb reprocessing: fastp at Q25, MiXCR clone calling, in-frame beta chains kept. Entries that share a CDR3 protein sequence are merged under the most common genes and DNA. V and J calls and clone size were set by TCRdb, not the authors. This sample lists 62,000 or so distinct CDR3 sequences; about 15% were detected once. Clones ranked in the top ten supply 40% to 55% of the sample.

Cut back by 5 bases and 4 bases, the V and J ends lie 17 bases apart. The CDR3 runs 15 residues from the cysteine to the phenylalanine. Only CDR3 DNA remains: 45 bases, in frame from the first base. The germline V gene yields SGHTA for CDR1 and FQGNSA for CDR2. Comment on this clonotype: No cognate antigen has been identified for it. No base quality information exists; no much larger clone differs at one position.

Bone marrow was sampled from every patient at the time of active disease. Isolation of bone marrow mononuclear cells was performed by Ficoll-Hypaque density gradient centrifugation. CD138-negative cells were obtained by negative selection after labeling with CD138 magnetic microbeads on a MACS separator, removing myeloma plasma cells. Flow cytometry on an Attune NxT with CD138 antibodies was used to check the purity of the isolated cells. TRIzol reagent was used to extract total RNA, and a NanoDrop spectrophotometer was used to quantify the extracted RNA. For each patient, paired RNA-seq and IR-seq were run on the CD138-negative bone marrow sample from that patient.

In this chain, TRBV7-2 is recombined with TRBJ1-1, with no confident D gene call. Sequenced material: a population of CD138-negative cells sorted from bone marrow. The cell subset or site label of this sample denotes: bone marrow mononuclear cells depleted of CD138+ plasma/myeloma cells by negative magnetic selection. This receptor was obtained from a donor aged 40 or older with multiple myeloma. At the DNA level, the sequence is TGTGCCAGCAGCCTAGGCCCGATGTTGAGCACTGAAGCTTTCTTT. It specifies CASSLGPMLSTEAFF.